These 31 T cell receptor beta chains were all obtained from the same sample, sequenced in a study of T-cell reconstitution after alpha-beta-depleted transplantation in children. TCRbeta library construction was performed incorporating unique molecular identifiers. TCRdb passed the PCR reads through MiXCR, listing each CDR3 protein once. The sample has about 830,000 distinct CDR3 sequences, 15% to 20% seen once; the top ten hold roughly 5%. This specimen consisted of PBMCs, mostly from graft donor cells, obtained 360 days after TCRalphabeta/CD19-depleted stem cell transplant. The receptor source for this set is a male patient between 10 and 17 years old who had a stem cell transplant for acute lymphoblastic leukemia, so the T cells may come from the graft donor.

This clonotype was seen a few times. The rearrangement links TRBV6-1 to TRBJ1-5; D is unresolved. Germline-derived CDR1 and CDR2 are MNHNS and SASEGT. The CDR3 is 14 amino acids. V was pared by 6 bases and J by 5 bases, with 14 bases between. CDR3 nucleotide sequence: TGTGCCAGCAGCGCCCAGCGCGGGTATCAGCCCCAGCATTTT. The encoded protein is CASSAQRGYQPQHF.

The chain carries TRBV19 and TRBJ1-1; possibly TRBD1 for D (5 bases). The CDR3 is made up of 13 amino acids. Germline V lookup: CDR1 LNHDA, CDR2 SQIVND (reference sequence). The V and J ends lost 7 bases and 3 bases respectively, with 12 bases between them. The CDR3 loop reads CASIEGIDTEAFF. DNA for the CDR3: TGTGCCAGTATTGAGGGGATAGACACTGAAGCTTTCTTT. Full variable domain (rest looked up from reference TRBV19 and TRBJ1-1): DGGITQSPKYLFRKEGQNVTLSCEQNLNHDAMYWYRQDPGQGLRLIYYSQIVNDFQKGDIAEGYSVSREKKESFPLTVTSAQKNPTAFYLCASIEGIDTEAFFGQGTRLTVV.

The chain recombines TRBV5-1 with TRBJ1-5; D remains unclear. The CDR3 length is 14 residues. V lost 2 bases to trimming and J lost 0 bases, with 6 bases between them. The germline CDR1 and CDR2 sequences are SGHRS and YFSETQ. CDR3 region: CASSFANSNQPQHF. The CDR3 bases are TGCGCCAGCAGCTTCGCCAATAGCAATCAGCCCCAGCATTTT.

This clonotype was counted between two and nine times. CDR3 sequence: CASSSATRLPQPQETQYF. The CDR3, as DNA: TGTGCCAGCAGCTCCGCGACTCGACTACCTCAACCTCAAGAGACCCAGTACTTC. The chain carries TRBV11-1 and TRBJ2-5, with TRBD2 as a possible D gene (5 bases). This CDR3 spans 18 amino acids. Germline V lookup: CDR1 SGHAT, CDR2 FQDESV (reference sequence). V was cut by 4 bases and J by 2 bases, with 23 bases left in between.

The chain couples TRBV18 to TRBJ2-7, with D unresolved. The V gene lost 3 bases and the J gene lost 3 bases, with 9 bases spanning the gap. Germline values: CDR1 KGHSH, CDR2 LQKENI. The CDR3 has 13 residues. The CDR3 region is CASSPGFNYEQYF. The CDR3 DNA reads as TGTGCCAGCTCACCCGGGTTTAACTACGAGCAGTACTTC.

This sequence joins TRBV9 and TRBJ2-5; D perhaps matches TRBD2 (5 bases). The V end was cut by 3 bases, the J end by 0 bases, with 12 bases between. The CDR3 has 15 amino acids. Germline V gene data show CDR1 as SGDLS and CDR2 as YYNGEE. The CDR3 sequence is CASSGSGWYQETQYF. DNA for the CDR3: TGTGCCAGCAGCGGGTCGGGATGGTACCAAGAGACCCAGTACTTC. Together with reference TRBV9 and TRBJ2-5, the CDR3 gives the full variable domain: DSGVTQTPKHLITATGQRVTLRCSPRSGDLSVYWYQQSLDQGLQFLIQYYNGEERAKGNILERFSAQQFPDLHSELNLSSLELGDSALYFCASSGSGWYQETQYFGPGTRLLVL.

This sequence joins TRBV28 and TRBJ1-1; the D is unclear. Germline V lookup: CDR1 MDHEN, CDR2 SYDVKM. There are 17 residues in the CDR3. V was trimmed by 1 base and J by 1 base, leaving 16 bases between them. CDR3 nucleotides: TGTGCCAGCAGTTTATTCTTCGGTACGAGCGGGAACACTGAAGCTTTCTTT. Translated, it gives CASSLFFGTSGNTEAFF. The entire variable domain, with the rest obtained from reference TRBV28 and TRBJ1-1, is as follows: DVKVTQSSRYLVKRTGEKVFLECVQDMDHENMFWYRQDPGLGLRLIYFSYDVKMKEKGDIPEGYSVSREKKERFSLILESASTNQTSMYLCASSLFFGTSGNTEAFFGQGTRLTVV.

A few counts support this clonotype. CDR3 amino acids: CASSLDGTSGVFSYNEQFF. The CDR3 nucleotides are TGCGCCAGCAGCTTGGATGGGACTAGCGGAGTTTTTTCCTACAATGAGCAGTTCTTC. The rearrangement joins TRBV5-1 to TRBJ2-1; 11 nucleotides agree with TRBD2. Germline assignment: CDR1 SGHRS and CDR2 YFSETQ. V lost 0 bases to trimming and J lost 1 base; unmatched junction nucleotides: 9. This CDR3 is 19 amino acids long.

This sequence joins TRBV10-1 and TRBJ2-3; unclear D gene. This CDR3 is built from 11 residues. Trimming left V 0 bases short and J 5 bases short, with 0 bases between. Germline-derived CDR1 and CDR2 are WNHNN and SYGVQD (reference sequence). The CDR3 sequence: CASSESDTQYF. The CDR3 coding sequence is TGCGCCAGCAGTGAGTCAGATACGCAGTATTTT.

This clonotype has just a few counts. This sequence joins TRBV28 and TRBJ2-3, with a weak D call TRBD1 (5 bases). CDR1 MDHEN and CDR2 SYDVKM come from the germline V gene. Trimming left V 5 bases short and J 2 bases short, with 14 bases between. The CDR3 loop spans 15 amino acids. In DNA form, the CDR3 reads TGTGCCAGCAGTCTCCGAGACAGAGACACAGATACGCAGTATTTT. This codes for CASSLRDRDTDTQYF.

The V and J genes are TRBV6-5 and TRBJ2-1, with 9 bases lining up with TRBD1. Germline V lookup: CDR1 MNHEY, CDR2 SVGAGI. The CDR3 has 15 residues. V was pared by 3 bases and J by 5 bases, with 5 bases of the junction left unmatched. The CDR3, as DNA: TGTGCCAGCAGTTATACAGGGGGCTCGGACAATGAGCAGTTCTTC. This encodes CASSYTGGSDNEQFF.

The CDR3 is CASSVASGSSTDTQYF. The CDR3 DNA sequence: TGTGCCAGCAGCGTAGCGAGCGGGAGTTCCACAGATACGCAGTATTTT. The chain combines TRBV9 with TRBJ2-3; 8 nucleotides match TRBD2. CDR1 is SGDLS and CDR2 is YYNGEE in the germline V gene. The CDR3 has 16 amino acids. The V and J ends lost 0 bases and 2 bases, in that order; junction bases with no gene match: 5.

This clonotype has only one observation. This CDR3 reads CASSITSGHYNEQFF. The CDR3 region has the DNA TGTGCCAGTAGTATCACTAGCGGACACTACAATGAGCAGTTCTTC. The V and J genes are TRBV19 and TRBJ2-1; TRBD2 aligns across 8 bases. After removal of 3 bases from V and 3 bases from J, the junction contained 4 bases not matched to a gene. This CDR3 comprises 15 residues. Germline V lookup: CDR1 LNHDA, CDR2 SQIVND (reference sequence). Full variable domain (outside the CDR3, taken from reference TRBV19 and TRBJ2-1): DGGITQSPKYLFRKEGQNVTLSCEQNLNHDAMYWYRQDPGQGLRLIYYSQIVNDFQKGDIAEGYSVSREKKESFPLTVTSAQKNPTAFYLCASSITSGHYNEQFFGPGTRLTVL.

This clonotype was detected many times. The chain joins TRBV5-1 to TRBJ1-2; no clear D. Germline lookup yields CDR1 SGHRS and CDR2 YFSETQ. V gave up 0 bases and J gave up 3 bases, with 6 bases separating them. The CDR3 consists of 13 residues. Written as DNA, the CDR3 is TGCGCCAGCAGCTTGGCTCCAGACTATGGCTACACCTTC. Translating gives CASSLAPDYGYTF.

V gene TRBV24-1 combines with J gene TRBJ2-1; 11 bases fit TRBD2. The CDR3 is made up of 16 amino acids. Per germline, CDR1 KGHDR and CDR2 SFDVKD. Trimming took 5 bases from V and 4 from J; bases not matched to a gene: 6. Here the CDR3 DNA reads TGTGCCACCAGTGGCCTAGCGGGAGGAGGGTACAATGAGCAGTTCTTC. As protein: CATSGLAGGGYNEQFF.

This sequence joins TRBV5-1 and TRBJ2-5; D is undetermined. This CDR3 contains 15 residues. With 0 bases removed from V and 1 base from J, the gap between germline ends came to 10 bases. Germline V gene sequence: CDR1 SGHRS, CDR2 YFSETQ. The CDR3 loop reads CASSLVRLGQETQYF. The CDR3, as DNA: TGCGCCAGCAGCTTGGTACGTTTAGGCCAAGAGACCCAGTACTTC.

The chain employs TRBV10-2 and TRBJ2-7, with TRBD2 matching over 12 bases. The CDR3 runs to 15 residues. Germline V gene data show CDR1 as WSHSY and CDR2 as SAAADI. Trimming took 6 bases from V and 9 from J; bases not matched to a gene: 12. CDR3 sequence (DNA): TGCGCCAGCAGCCTAGCGGGAGGGCCTTCGGAGGGGCAGTACTTC. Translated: CASSLAGGPSEGQYF.

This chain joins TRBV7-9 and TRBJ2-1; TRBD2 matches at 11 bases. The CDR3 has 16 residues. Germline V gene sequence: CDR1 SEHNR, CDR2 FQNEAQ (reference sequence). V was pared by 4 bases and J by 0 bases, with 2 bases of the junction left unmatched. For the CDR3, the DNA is TGTGCCAGCAGCTCGACTAGCGGGAACTCCTACAATGAGCAGTTCTTC. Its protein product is CASSSTSGNSYNEQFF.

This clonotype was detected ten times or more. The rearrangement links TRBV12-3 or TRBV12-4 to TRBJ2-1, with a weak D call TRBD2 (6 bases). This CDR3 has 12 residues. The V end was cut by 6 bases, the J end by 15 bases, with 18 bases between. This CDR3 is CASRTDIGGSFF. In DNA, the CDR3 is TGTGCCAGCAGGACGGACATCGGGGGATCGTTCTTC.

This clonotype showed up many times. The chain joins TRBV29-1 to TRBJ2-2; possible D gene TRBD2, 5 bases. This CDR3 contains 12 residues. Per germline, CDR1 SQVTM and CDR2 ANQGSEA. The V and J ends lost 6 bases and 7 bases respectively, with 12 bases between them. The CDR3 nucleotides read TGCAGCGTCTCGCGGGCGGACGGGGAGCTGTTTTTT. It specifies CSVSRADGELFF.

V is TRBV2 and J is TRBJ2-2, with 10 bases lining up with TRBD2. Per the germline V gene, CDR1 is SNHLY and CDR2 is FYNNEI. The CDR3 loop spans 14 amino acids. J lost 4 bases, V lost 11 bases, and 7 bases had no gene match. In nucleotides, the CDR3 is TGTGCCGGAAGACTAGCGGGTACCACCGGGGAGCTGTTTTTT. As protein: CAGRLAGTTGELFF.

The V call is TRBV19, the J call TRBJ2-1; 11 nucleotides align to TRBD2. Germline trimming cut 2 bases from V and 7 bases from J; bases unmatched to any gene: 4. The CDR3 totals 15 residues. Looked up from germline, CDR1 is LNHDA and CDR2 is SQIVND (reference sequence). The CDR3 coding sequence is TGTGCCAGTAGTATAAGGACTAGCGGGCGGAATGAGCAGTTCTTC. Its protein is CASSIRTSGRNEQFF. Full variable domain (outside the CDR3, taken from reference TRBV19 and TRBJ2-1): DGGITQSPKYLFRKEGQNVTLSCEQNLNHDAMYWYRQDPGQGLRLIYYSQIVNDFQKGDIAEGYSVSREKKESFPLTVTSAQKNPTAFYLCASSIRTSGRNEQFFGPGTRLTVL.

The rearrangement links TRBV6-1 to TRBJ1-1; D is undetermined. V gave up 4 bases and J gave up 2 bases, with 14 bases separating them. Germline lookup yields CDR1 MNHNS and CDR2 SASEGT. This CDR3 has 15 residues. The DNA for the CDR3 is TGTGCCAGCAGTGTCCCAGTCGCCTCTAACACTGAAGCTTTCTTT. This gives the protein CASSVPVASNTEAFF.

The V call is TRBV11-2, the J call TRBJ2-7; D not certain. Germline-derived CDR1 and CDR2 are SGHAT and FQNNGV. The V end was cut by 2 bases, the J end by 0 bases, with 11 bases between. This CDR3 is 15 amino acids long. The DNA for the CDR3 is TGTGCCAGCAGCTTAACAGCGACTCTCTCCTACGAGCAGTACTTC. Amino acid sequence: CASSLTATLSYEQYF.

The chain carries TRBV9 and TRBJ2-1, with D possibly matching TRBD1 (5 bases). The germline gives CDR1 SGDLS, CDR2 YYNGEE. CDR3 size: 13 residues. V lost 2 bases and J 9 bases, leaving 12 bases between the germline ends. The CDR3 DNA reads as TGTGCCAGCAGCGTCGGTCTTCAGGGTGAGCAGTTCTTC. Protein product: CASSVGLQGEQFF.

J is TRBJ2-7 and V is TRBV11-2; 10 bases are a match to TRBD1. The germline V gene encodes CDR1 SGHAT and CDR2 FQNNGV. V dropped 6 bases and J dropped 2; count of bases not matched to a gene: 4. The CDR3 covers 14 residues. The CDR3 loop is CASRAGQGAYEQYF. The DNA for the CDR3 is TGTGCCAGCAGGGCCGGACAGGGGGCCTACGAGCAGTACTTC.

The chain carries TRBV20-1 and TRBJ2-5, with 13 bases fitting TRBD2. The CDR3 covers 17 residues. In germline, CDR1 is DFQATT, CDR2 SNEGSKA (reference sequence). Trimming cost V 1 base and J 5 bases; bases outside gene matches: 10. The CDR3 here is CSARGLTSGGRGETQYF. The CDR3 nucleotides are TGCAGTGCTAGAGGCCTGACTAGCGGGGGGCGGGGTGAGACCCAGTACTTC.

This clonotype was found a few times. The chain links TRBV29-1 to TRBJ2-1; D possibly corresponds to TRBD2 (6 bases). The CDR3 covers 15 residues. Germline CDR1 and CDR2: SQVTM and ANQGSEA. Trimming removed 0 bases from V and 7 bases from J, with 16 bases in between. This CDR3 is CSVEEPPRRGNEQFF. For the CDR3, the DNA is TGCAGCGTTGAAGAGCCCCCCAGGAGGGGTAATGAGCAGTTCTTC.

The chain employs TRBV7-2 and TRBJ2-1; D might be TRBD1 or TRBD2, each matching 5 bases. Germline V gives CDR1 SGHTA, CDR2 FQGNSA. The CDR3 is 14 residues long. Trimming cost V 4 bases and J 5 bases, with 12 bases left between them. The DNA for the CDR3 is TGTGCCAGCAGCTCTTGGGACGGTAACAATGAGCAGTTCTTC. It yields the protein CASSSWDGNNEQFF.

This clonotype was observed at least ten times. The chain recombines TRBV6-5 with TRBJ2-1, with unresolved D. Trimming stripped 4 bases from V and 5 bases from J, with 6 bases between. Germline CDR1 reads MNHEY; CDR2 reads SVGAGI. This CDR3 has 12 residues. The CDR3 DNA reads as TGTGCCAGCAGTTTAGGACACAATGAGCAGTTCTTC. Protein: CASSLGHNEQFF.

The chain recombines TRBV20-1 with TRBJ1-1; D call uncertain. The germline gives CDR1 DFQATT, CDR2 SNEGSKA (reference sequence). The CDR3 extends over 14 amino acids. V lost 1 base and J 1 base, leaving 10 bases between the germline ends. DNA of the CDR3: TGCAGTGCTAGAGGAGCGGGTAGGAACACTGAAGCTTTCTTT. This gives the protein CSARGAGRNTEAFF.